One sample yielded the 14 T cell receptor beta chains listed below, sequenced in a study of blood T cell repertoires in COVID-19. TCRdb keeps only in-frame clones here, not all; method: immunoSEQ multiplex PCR. The table lists tens of thousands of clones, 65% to 85% of them singletons. Sequenced: peripheral blood. The receptor set was obtained from a man aged 45 to 65 with acute or convalescent COVID-19.

The gene calls are TRBV4-1 and TRBJ2-7, with a weak D call TRBD2 (5 bases). From germline, CDR1 is MGHRA and CDR2 YSYEKL. CDR3 size: 16 residues. Trimming removed 1 base at V and 1 base at J, with 14 bases between. The CDR3 coding sequence is TGCGCCAGCAGCCAAGTAATCGGACTTCTATCCTACGAGCAGTACTTC. Its protein product is CASSQVIGLLSYEQYF.

This clone has only one observation. V gene TRBV6-5 combines with J gene TRBJ1-5, with 7 positions matching TRBD1. This CDR3 contains 14 residues. The germline CDR1 and CDR2 sequences are MNHEY and SVGAGI. With V trimmed by 5 bases and J by 4 bases, 5 bases remained unmatched. CDR3 DNA sequence: TGTGCCAGCAGTCTCGAACAGGGGAATCAGCCCCAGCATTTT. Translated, it gives CASSLEQGNQPQHF.

The gene calls are TRBV3-1 (or the pseudogene TRBV3-2) and TRBJ1-1; D unresolved. Germline V CDR1 and CDR2: LGHDT, YNNKEL (reference sequence). V was trimmed by 4 bases and J by 1 base, leaving 7 bases between them. This CDR3 is built from 13 residues. CDR3 DNA sequence: TGTGCCAGCAGCCTCCGGGGGAACACTGAAGCTTTCTTT. This encodes CASSLRGNTEAFF.

The V call is TRBV28, the J call TRBJ1-2; D perhaps matches TRBD1 (5 bases). Between the trimmed V and J ends, which lost 6 bases and 2 bases, there was a span of 19 bases. The germline CDR1 and CDR2 sequences are MDHEN and SYDVKM. This CDR3 spans 16 amino acids. This CDR3 reads CASSPSWLGRNYGYTF. DNA of the CDR3: TGTGCCAGCAGCCCCTCGTGGTTGGGGCGAAACTATGGCTACACCTTC.

This clone came up once. The rearrangement joins TRBV18 to TRBJ1-2, with TRBD1 matching over 9 bases. The length of the CDR3 is 14 residues. Losses at the gene ends were 0 bases for V and 4 bases for J; bases not matched to a gene: 0. Germline V lookup: CDR1 KGHSH, CDR2 LQKENI. The CDR3 protein is CASSPPDRGYGYTF. The CDR3 DNA is TGTGCCAGCTCACCACCGGACAGGGGCTATGGCTACACCTTC.

The count of this clone is one. The rearrangement uses TRBV7-8 and TRBJ1-4; the D is unclear. CDR1 SGHVS and CDR2 FQNEAQ come from the germline V gene. The germline V and J ends were trimmed by 5 bases and 6 bases, with 13 bases remaining between them. The CDR3 covers 14 residues. The CDR3 reads CASSPGPWDEKLFF. The CDR3 DNA reads as TGTGCCAGCAGCCCAGGCCCATGGGATGAAAAACTGTTTTTT.

The chain has TRBV15 and TRBJ2-5, with 7 bases identical to TRBD2. The ends lost 0 bases at V and 5 bases at J; junction bases unmatched: 9. This CDR3 region has 16 residues. The germline gives CDR1 LNHNV, CDR2 YYDKDF (reference sequence). Written as DNA, the CDR3 is TGTGCCACCAGCAGAGATCGACTAGCCCGAGGGGAGACCCAGTACTTC. Translating it yields CATSRDRLARGETQYF.

This chain connects TRBV9 to TRBJ2-5, with 8 bases identical to TRBD2. The CDR3 spans 15 residues. CDR1 SGDLS and CDR2 YYNGEE come from the germline V gene. V shed 2 bases, J shed 1 base, and the junction held 4 bases outside the gene matches. In nucleotides, the CDR3 is TGTGCCAGCAGCGTGACCGGGAGGGTCCAAGAGACCCAGTACTTC. Translation gives CASSVTGRVQETQYF.

The chain couples TRBV7-9 to TRBJ2-7; a weak D match, TRBD2 (5 bases). V was clipped by 5 bases and J by 5 bases, with 25 bases between them. In germline, CDR1 is SEHNR, CDR2 FQNEAQ (reference sequence). This CDR3 has 17 residues. The CDR3 DNA reads as TGTGCCAGCAGCCATAGGGTACCCGGGATTAAAGGCGACGAGCAGTACTTC. The encoded protein is CASSHRVPGIKGDEQYF.

This clone was detected once. The J gene is TRBJ2-2, the V gene TRBV27, with D unclear. Germline V lookup: CDR1 MNHEY, CDR2 SMNVEV (reference sequence). The CDR3 runs to 15 residues. Trimming stripped 0 bases from V and 1 base from J, with 6 bases between. CDR3 protein: CASSLSRMNTGELFF. The DNA for the CDR3 is TGTGCCAGCAGTTTATCGCGGATGAACACCGGGGAGCTGTTTTTT.

The chain is built from TRBV6-5 and TRBJ2-7; a possible D gene is TRBD1 (5 bases). Trimming cost V 6 bases and J 1 base, with 13 bases left between them. This CDR3 comprises 14 residues. Germline V gene sequence: CDR1 MNHEY, CDR2 SVGAGI. The CDR3 here is CASSYRTSSYEQYF. For the CDR3, the DNA is TGTGCCAGCAGCTACCGGACATCTTCCTACGAGCAGTACTTC.

The chain joins TRBV2 to TRBJ2-1; D uncertain. CDR3 length: 13 residues. The germline CDR1 and CDR2 sequences are SNHLY and FYNNEI. The V and J ends lost 7 bases and 0 bases respectively, with 7 bases between them. This chain's CDR3 is CASTRSSYNEQFF. The CDR3 DNA reads TGTGCCAGCACCCGGAGCTCCTACAATGAGCAGTTCTTC. The full variable domain, its missing parts supplied by reference TRBV2 and TRBJ2-1, is EPEVTQTPSHQVTQMGQEVILRCVPISNHLYFYWYRQILGQKVEFLVSFYNNEISEKSEIFDDQFSVERPDGSNFTLKIRSTKLEDSAMYFCASTRSSYNEQFFGPGTRLTVL.

The chain couples TRBV15 to TRBJ2-7, with D unresolved. CDR1 and CDR2 from the germline V gene are LNHNV and YYDKDF (reference sequence). Trimming shortened V by 0 bases and J by 5 bases, and 5 bases separated the two germline ends. This CDR3 contains 12 residues. The CDR3 DNA sequence: TGTGCCACCAGCAGAGATCGAGACGAGCAGTACTTC. Translating gives CATSRDRDEQYF.

The chain joins TRBV28 to TRBJ2-3; 8 bases match TRBD2. CDR1 and CDR2 from the germline V gene are MDHEN and SYDVKM. The V and J ends lost 3 bases and 1 base, in that order; junction bases with no gene match: 9. CDR3 size: 17 residues. CDR3 DNA: TGTGCCAGCAGTTTCCTAGCGGGTCCAGGGGGCACAGATACGCAGTATTTT. This translates into CASSFLAGPGGTDTQYF.